The 23 T cell receptor beta chains reported below all come from one sample, sequenced in a study of T-cell memory formation after mild COVID-19. TCRdb reanalysed the 5' RACE reads using MiXCR and keeps one entry per CDR3 protein. This sample has about 350,000 distinct CDR3 sequences, with roughly an eighth found just once. Source material: PBMCs or a T cell subset sorted from them (not recorded which). These receptors were obtained from a man aged 18-30 years who had mild COVID-19 (a few samples of this study predate the infection). Cell type and time point are not known.

The CDR3 sequence: CASPGTGHTDTQYF. CDR3 nucleotide sequence: TGTGCCAGCCCGGGGACAGGGCACACAGATACGCAGTATTTT. The chain recombines TRBV6-1 with TRBJ2-3; TRBD1 matches at 9 bases. Germline CDR1 MNHNS, CDR2 SASEGT. The CDR3 covers 14 residues. Trimming took 8 bases from V and 2 from J; bases not matched to a gene: 5.

This clonotype was seen only once. This chain links TRBV1 with TRBJ1-2; the table's D gene call, TRBD1, was not cross checked with the DNA. TRBV1 is assigned pseudogene status. The CDR3 has 15 amino acids. The chain's CDR3 is CTKTGPSRFLYGYTF. CDR3 bases: TGCACCAAGACAGGACCGTCTCGATTCCTCTATGGCTACACCTTC.

The genes are TRBV20-1 and TRBJ2-7; 9 bases map to TRBD1. Germline trimming cut 6 bases from V and 5 bases from J; bases unmatched to any gene: 11. The germline gives CDR1 DFQATT, CDR2 SNEGSKA (reference sequence). The length of the CDR3 is 14 residues. Written as DNA, the CDR3 is TGCAGTGCCCCCCCCGGGACAGGGCAACACGAGCAGTACTTC. Its translation is CSAPPGTGQHEQYF.

The chain links TRBV6-5 to TRBJ2-7; 7 positions agree with TRBD1. In germline, CDR1 is MNHEY, CDR2 SVGAGI. V lost 0 bases and J lost 3; bases outside the gene matches: 5. CDR3 size: 15 residues. CDR3 sequence: CASSYSSAGGYEQYF. In nucleotides, the CDR3 is TGTGCCAGCAGTTACTCGAGTGCAGGGGGCTACGAGCAGTACTTC.

The rearrangement joins TRBV6-2 or TRBV6-3 to TRBJ2-7; D is unresolved. The CDR3 length is 14 residues. Germline V gives CDR1 MNHEY, CDR2 SVGEGT. V lost 4 bases to trimming and J lost 7 bases, with 17 bases between them. This CDR3 is CASSFAGRDLEQYV. In nucleotides, the CDR3 is TGTGCCAGCAGTTTTGCCGGAAGGGATTTGGAGCAGTACGTC.

The chain has TRBV13 and TRBJ1-1; 7 positions agree with TRBD1. The V and J ends lost 2 bases and 3 bases, in that order; junction bases with no gene match: 6. The CDR3 length is 15 residues. Germline lookup yields CDR1 PRHDT and CDR2 FYEKMQ (reference sequence). Written as DNA, the CDR3 is TGTGCCAGCAGCTTATATGACAGGGCGGACACTGAAGCTTTCTTT. Encoded protein: CASSLYDRADTEAFF.

V usage is TRBV7-3 and J usage is TRBJ2-2; 9 nucleotides align to TRBD1. This CDR3 comprises 14 residues. Germline assignment: CDR1 SGHTA and CDR2 FQGTGA. Trimming cost V 6 bases and J 5 bases; bases outside gene matches: 4. The CDR3 loop reads CASRLTGGTGELFF. Written as DNA, the CDR3 is TGTGCCAGCAGATTGACAGGGGGTACCGGGGAGCTGTTTTTT.

V gene TRBV6-5 combines with J gene TRBJ1-6, with D perhaps matching TRBD1 (6 bases). The CDR3 is made up of 14 amino acids. The germline V gene encodes CDR1 MNHEY and CDR2 SVGAGI. Trimming left V 6 bases short and J 8 bases short, with 14 bases between. CDR3 in amino acids: CASREQGRDSPLHF. As DNA, the CDR3 is TGTGCCAGCAGGGAGCAGGGGCGGGATTCACCCCTCCACTTT.

This chain joins TRBV29-1 and TRBJ2-7, with D possibly matching TRBD1 (5 bases). The CDR3 length is 15 residues. Germline CDR1 SQVTM, CDR2 ANQGSEA. The V and J ends lost 5 bases and 0 bases respectively, with 17 bases between them. As DNA, the CDR3 is TGCAGCGTTTCCCAGCCTCAGGGAAGCTCCTACGAGCAGTACTTC. It translates to CSVSQPQGSSYEQYF.

This sequence joins TRBV6-5 and TRBJ2-1, with no clear D. Germline CDR1 and CDR2: MNHEY and SVGAGI. V gave up 5 bases and J gave up 4 bases, with 15 bases separating them. This CDR3 region has 15 residues. The CDR3 DNA is TGTGCCAGCAGTCCTCTGGTCCTGAGTTACAATGAGCAGTTCTTC. Translating gives CASSPLVLSYNEQFF.

This clonotype has only a few counts. The chain couples TRBV4-1 to TRBJ1-2, with D unresolved. The CDR3 is 14 residues long. With 1 base removed from V and 4 bases from J, the gap between germline ends came to 10 bases. From germline, CDR1 is MGHRA and CDR2 YSYEKL. CDR3 residues: CASSQGPTLYGYTF. CDR3 DNA sequence: TGCGCCAGCAGCCAAGGTCCTACTCTCTATGGCTACACCTTC.

This clonotype was observed a handful of times. The chain recombines TRBV18 with TRBJ2-7, with D possibly being TRBD1 (5 bases). The CDR3 contains 13 residues. Trimming cost V 5 bases and J 1 base, with 9 bases left between them. Germline-derived CDR1 and CDR2 are KGHSH and LQKENI. CDR3 in amino acids: CASSARVSYEQYF. The CDR3 bases are TGTGCCAGCTCAGCCAGGGTGTCCTACGAGCAGTACTTC.

This clonotype was recorded at least ten times. The chain links TRBV20-1 to TRBJ2-7; the match to TRBD1 covers 10 bases. CDR1 and CDR2 (germline): DFQATT, SNEGSKA (reference sequence). V dropped 3 bases and J dropped 6; count of bases not matched to a gene: 5. This CDR3 has 13 residues. The CDR3 nucleotides read TGCAGTGCTAGCCGGACAGGGGGTAGCGAGCAGTACTTC. Translated: CSASRTGGSEQYF.

A few counts support this clonotype. This chain connects TRBV6-4 to TRBJ2-7, with TRBD2 matching over 8 bases. Per the germline V gene, CDR1 is MRHNA and CDR2 is SNTAGT. Trimming removed 2 bases from V and 4 bases from J; junction bases left unmatched: 4. There are 14 residues in the CDR3. CDR3 DNA sequence: TGTGCCAGCAGTGACCATGCTAGCGGGTACGAGCAGTACTTC. As protein: CASSDHASGYEQYF.

This clonotype was observed a few times. The chain joins TRBV5-4 to TRBJ2-1, with D unclear. CDR3 size: 15 residues. V was trimmed by 4 bases and J by 12 bases, leaving 23 bases between them. The germline CDR1 and CDR2 sequences are SGHNT and YYREEE (reference sequence). The CDR3 here is CASSASPLRPAGQFF. The CDR3 DNA reads as TGTGCCAGCAGCGCCTCTCCCTTGCGGCCCGCAGGGCAGTTCTTC.

Only a few counts were recorded for this clonotype. CDR3 region: CAASRDRSDQETQYF. The CDR3 region has the DNA TGTGCCGCATCCCGCGACAGGTCCGACCAAGAGACCCAGTACTTC. The J gene is TRBJ2-5, the V gene TRBV19; possibly TRBD1 for D (6 bases). CDR3 length equals 15 residues. Germline V lookup: CDR1 LNHDA, CDR2 SQIVND (reference sequence). V was cut by 11 bases and J by 0 bases, with 19 bases left in between.

Only a few counts were recorded for this clonotype. The chain couples TRBV6-2 or TRBV6-3 to TRBJ2-5, with D perhaps given as TRBD1 or TRBD2 (5 bases each). The V gene lost 3 bases and the J gene lost 2 bases, with 13 bases spanning the gap. Germline values: CDR1 MNHEY, CDR2 SVGEGT. This CDR3 spans 15 amino acids. CDR3 region: CASSYLRDGQETQYF. The CDR3 DNA is TGTGCCAGCAGTTATCTTAGGGACGGACAAGAGACCCAGTACTTC.

This clonotype was seen more than once but under ten times. The V gene is TRBV20-1, the J gene TRBJ2-7, with D unresolved. V shed 1 base and J shed 5 bases, with 15 bases lying between them. The V gene's germline CDR1 is DFQATT and CDR2 SNEGSKA (reference sequence). The CDR3 spans 14 residues. The CDR3 spells CSARGALLHDEQYV. The CDR3 region has the DNA TGCAGTGCTAGAGGGGCCTTACTACACGACGAGCAGTACGTC.

The table lists this clonotype with many counts. The V call is TRBV4-3, the J call TRBJ2-5; the match to TRBD2 covers 14 bases. CDR3 length equals 17 residues. Losses at the gene ends were 1 base for V and 0 bases for J; bases not matched to a gene: 1. Germline V gives CDR1 LGHNA, CDR2 YSLEER. CDR3 in DNA: TGCGCCAGCAGCCAAGGACTAGCGGGGGGGTACCAAGAGACCCAGTACTTC. Its protein is CASSQGLAGGYQETQYF.

The J gene is TRBJ1-1, the V gene TRBV5-1, with 9 bases matching TRBD1. Germline V gene lookup returns CDR1 SGHRS and CDR2 YFSETQ. The V and J ends lost 3 bases and 3 bases, in that order; junction bases with no gene match: 3. The CDR3 spans 14 residues. The CDR3 coding sequence is TGCGCCAGCAGCTCGGGACAGGGCTACACTGAAGCTTTCTTT. It translates to CASSSGQGYTEAFF.

This clonotype was detected ten times or more. This chain joins TRBV2 and TRBJ1-1; D gene uncertain. Per the germline V gene, CDR1 is SNHLY and CDR2 is FYNNEI. V gave up 6 bases and J gave up 1 base, with 9 bases separating them. This CDR3 has 13 residues. The CDR3 region has the DNA TGTGCCAGCAGAGAAAACAGGAACACTGAAGCTTTCTTT. This sequence encodes CASRENRNTEAFF.

The chain recombines TRBV6-5 with TRBJ2-1; 7 positions match TRBD2. J lost 7 bases, V lost 1 base, and 10 bases had no gene match. The CDR3 extends over 16 amino acids. CDR1 is MNHEY, CDR2 SVGAGI, per germline. CDR3 in amino acids: CASSYLSGVSVNEQFF. In DNA, the CDR3 is TGTGCCAGCAGTTACTTGAGCGGGGTTAGTGTAAATGAGCAGTTCTTC.

The chain joins TRBV4-1 to TRBJ2-4; TRBD2 agrees at 7 bases. Unmatched junction bases numbered 9, after V lost 1 base and J lost 0 bases. Germline assignment: CDR1 MGHRA and CDR2 YSYEKL. The CDR3 sequence is 18 residues long. The CDR3 DNA follows: TGCGCCAGCAGCCAAGGACTTCCGCGGGGGATAGCCAAAAACATTCAGTACTTC. Protein: CASSQGLPRGIAKNIQYF.